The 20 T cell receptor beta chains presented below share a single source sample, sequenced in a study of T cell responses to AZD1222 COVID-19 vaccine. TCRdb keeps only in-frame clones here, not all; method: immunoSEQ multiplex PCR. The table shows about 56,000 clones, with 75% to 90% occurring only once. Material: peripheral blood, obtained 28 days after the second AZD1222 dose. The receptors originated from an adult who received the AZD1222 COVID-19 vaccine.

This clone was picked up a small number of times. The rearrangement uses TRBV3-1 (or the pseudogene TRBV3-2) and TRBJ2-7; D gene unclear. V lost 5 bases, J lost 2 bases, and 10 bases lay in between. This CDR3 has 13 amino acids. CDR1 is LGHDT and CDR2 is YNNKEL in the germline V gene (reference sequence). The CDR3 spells CASSSLQAYEQYF. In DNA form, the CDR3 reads TGTGCCAGCAGCTCCCTGCAAGCCTACGAGCAGTACTTC.

CDR3 bases: TGTGCCAGCAGCTTAGGCGCCGGGGCAGTGCGTGAAGCTTTCTTT. Its translation is CASSLGAGAVREAFF. The chain couples TRBV7-3 to TRBJ1-1, with a tentative D call TRBD1 (5 bases). The CDR3 runs to 15 residues. Trimming took 2 bases from V and 7 from J, leaving 17 bases between them. The germline V gene has CDR1 SGHTA and CDR2 FQGTGA.

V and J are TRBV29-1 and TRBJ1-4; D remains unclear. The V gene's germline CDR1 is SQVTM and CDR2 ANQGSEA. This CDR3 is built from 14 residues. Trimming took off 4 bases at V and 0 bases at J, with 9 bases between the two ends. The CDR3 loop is CSVVEPATNEKLFF. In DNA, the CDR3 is TGCAGCGTTGTCGAGCCGGCAACTAATGAAAAACTGTTTTTT.

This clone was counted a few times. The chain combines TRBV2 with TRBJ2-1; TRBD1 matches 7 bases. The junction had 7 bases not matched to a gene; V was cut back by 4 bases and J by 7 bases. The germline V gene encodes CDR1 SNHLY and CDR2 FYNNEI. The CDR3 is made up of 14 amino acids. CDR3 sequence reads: CASSGQGVWNEQFF. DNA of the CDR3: TGTGCCAGCAGTGGACAGGGAGTGTGGAATGAGCAGTTCTTC.

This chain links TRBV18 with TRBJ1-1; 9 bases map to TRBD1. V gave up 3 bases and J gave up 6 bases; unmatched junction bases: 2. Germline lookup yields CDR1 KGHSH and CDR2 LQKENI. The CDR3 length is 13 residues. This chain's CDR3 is CASSPGTGSEAFF. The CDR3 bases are TGTGCCAGCTCACCCGGGACAGGGTCTGAAGCTTTCTTT.

This CDR3 reads CSVAGLSNTEAFF. CDR3 DNA sequence: TGCAGCGTTGCTGGCCTTTCAAACACTGAAGCTTTCTTT. The J gene is TRBJ1-1, the V gene TRBV29-1; D gene unclear. Germline V CDR1 and CDR2: SQVTM, ANQGSEA. Trimming stripped 4 bases from V and 2 bases from J, with 11 bases between. CDR3 length: 13 amino acids.

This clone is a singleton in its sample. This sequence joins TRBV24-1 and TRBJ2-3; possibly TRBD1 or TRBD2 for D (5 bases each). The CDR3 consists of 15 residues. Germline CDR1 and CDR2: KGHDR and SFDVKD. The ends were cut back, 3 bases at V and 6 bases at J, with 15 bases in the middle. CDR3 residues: CATSDRGRGADTQYF. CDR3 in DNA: TGTGCCACCAGTGATCGGGGACGGGGTGCGGATACGCAGTATTTT.

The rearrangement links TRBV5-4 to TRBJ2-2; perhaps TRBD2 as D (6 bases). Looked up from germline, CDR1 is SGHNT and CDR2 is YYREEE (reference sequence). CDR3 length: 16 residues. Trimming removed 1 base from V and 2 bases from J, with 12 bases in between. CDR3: CASSLIRGGNTGELFF. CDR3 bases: TGTGCCAGCAGCTTGATCCGGGGAGGAAACACCGGGGAGCTGTTTTTT.

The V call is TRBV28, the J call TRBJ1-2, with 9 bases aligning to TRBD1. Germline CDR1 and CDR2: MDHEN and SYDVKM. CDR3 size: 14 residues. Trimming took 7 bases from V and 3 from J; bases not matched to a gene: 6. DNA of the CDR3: TGTGCCAGCACCCAGGGACAGGGAGACTATGGCTACACCTTC. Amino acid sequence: CASTQGQGDYGYTF.

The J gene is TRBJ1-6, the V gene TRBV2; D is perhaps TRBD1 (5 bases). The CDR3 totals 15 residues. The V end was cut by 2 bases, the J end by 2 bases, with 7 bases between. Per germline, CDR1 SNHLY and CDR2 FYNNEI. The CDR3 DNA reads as TGTGCCAGCAGTGAACAGGGACCCTATAATTCACCCCTCCACTTT. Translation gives CASSEQGPYNSPLHF.

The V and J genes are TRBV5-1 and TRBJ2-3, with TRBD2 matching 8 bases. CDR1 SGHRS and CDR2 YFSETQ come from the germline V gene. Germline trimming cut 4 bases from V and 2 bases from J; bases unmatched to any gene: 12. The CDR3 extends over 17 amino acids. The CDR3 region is CASSPRVAGGHTDTQYF. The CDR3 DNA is TGCGCCAGCAGCCCTCGGGTGGCGGGAGGCCACACAGATACGCAGTATTTT.

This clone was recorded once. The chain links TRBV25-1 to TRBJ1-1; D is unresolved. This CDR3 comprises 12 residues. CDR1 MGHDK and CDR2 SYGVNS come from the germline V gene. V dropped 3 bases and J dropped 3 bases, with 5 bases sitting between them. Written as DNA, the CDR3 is TGTGCCAGCAGTGAGATGGACACTGAAGCTTTCTTT. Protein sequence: CASSEMDTEAFF.

CDR3 nucleotides: TGTGCCAGCAGCCCCCAGCCAGGGCTTAGGGACTACACCTTC. As protein: CASSPQPGLRDYTF. V and J are TRBV7-9 and TRBJ1-2, with a weak D call TRBD1 (5 bases). The germline CDR1 and CDR2 sequences are SEHNR and FQNEAQ (reference sequence). Trimming took off 5 bases at V and 10 bases at J, with 20 bases between the two ends. The CDR3 runs 14 residues.

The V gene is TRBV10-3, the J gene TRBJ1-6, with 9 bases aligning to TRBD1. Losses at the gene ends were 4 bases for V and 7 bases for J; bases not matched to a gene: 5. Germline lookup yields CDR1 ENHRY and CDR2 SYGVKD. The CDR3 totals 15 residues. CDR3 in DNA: TGTGCCATCAGTGGATGGGACAGGGACAATTCACCCCTCCACTTT. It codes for CAISGWDRDNSPLHF.

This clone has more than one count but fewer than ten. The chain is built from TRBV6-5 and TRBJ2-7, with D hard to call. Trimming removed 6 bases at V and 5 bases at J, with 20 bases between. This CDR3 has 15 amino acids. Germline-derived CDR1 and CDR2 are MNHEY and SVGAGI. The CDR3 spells CASRAPRTRSDEQYF. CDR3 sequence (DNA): TGTGCCAGCAGGGCCCCCCGGACCCGTTCCGACGAGCAGTACTTC.

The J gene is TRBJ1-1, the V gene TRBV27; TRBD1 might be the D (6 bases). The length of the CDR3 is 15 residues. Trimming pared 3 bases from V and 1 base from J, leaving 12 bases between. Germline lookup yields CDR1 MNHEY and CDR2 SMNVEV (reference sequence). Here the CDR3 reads CASSFSWGPNTEAFF. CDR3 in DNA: TGTGCCAGCAGTTTTTCGTGGGGGCCGAACACTGAAGCTTTCTTT.

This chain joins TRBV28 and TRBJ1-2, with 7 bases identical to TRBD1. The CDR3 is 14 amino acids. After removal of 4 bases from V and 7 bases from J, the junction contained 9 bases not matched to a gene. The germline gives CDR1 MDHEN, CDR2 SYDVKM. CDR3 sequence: CASSSGQVVGGYTF. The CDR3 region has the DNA TGTGCCAGCAGTTCTGGACAGGTGGTCGGTGGCTACACCTTC.

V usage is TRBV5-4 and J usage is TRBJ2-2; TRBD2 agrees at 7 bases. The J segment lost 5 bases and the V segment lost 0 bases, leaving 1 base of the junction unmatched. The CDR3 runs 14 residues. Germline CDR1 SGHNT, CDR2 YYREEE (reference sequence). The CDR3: CASSLAGGTGELFF. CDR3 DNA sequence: TGTGCCAGCAGCTTGGCGGGGGGAACCGGGGAGCTGTTTTTT.

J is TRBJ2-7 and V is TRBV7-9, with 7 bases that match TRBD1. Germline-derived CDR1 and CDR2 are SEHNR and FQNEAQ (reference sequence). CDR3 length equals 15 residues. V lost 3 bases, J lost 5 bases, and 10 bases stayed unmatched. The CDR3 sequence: CASSFQNLQGNEQYF. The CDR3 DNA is TGTGCCAGCAGCTTTCAAAACCTACAGGGGAACGAGCAGTACTTC.

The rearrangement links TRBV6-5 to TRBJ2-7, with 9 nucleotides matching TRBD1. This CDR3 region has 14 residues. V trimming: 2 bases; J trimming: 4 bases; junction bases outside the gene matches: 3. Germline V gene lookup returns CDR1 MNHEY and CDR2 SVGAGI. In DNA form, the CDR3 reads TGTGCCAGCAGTTACGCGGACAGGGGTTACGAGCAGTACTTC. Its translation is CASSYADRGYEQYF.